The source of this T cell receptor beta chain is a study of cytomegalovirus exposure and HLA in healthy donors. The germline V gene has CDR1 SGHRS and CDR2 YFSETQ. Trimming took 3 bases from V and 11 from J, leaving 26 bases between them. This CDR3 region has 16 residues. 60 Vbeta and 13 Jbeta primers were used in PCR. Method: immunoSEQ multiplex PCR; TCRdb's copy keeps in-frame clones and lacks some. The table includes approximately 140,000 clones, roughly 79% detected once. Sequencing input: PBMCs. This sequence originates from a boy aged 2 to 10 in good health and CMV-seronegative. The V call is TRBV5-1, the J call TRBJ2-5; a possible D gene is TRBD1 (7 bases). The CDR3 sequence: CASSWTTGEAFREQYF. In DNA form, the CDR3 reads TGCGCCAGCAGCTGGACAACAGGGGAGGCCTTTAGGGAGCAGTACTTC.